Described below is a single T cell receptor beta chain sequence and its context. Its antigen is not identified. Among the 120 subjects of the validation cohort, separate from the approximately 670-subject first cohort, were the donors. Generated by immunoSEQ multiplex PCR, the TCRdb table keeps only in-frame clones and is missing some. The repertoire holds fewer than 100,000 clones, with roughly 91% as singletons. The sample comes from a study of cytomegalovirus exposure and HLA in healthy donors. Study-level findings and limits: More than 150 TCR beta chains were listed as cytomegalovirus-associated. Confirmation was obtained in vitro that a few CMV-associated chains are specific for CMV antigens. That first-cohort TCR clusters tended to co-occur in the approximately 110 validation repertoires was found in a later analysis.

This CDR3 has 15 amino acids. Germline loops: CDR1 MGHRA, CDR2 YSYEKL. Between the trimmed V and J ends, which lost 4 bases and 3 bases, there was a span of 14 bases. Input material: PBMCs. This clonotype originated in a young man in good health and CMV-seronegative. The chain has TRBV4-1 and TRBJ2-3, with a tentative D call TRBD1 (6 bases). The DNA for the CDR3 is TGCGCCAGCAGCCGTGAGACAGGAGGTACAGATACGCAGTATTTT. This encodes CASSRETGGTDTQYF.